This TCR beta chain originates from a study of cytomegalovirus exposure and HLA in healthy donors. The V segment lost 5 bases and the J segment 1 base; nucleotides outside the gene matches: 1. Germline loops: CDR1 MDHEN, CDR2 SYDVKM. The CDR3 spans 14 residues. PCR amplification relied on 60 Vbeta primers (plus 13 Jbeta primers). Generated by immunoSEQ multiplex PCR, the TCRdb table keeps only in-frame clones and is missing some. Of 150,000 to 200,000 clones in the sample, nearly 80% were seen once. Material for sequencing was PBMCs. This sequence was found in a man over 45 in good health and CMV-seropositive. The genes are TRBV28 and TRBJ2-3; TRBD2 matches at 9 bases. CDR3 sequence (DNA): TGTGCCAGCAGTCAGCGGGGGGGCACAGATACGCAGTATTTT. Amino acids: CASSQRGGTDTQYF.